These T cell receptor beta chains were read from a single sample in a study of T-cell reconstitution after alpha-beta-depleted transplantation in children. TCRdb processed the PCR reads anew with MiXCR; each CDR3 protein has one entry. There are around 200,000 distinct CDR3 sequences in the sample; roughly 7.5% occur only once, and 3% to 3.5% lies in the top ten. The sample was PBMCs from the stem cell graft donor, taken from the stem cell graft. The source of these receptors is a human donor who donated a stem cell graft to a child with Wiskott-Aldrich syndrome. Each CDR3 is given with its conserved first and last residue. A D gene is named only where the DNA matches it firmly. Rows may omit the clone size; those that give it use once, few, many or a size class.

>NA|TRBV19|few|TRBJ2-5|15
CASSISRGATQTQYF
TGTGCCAGTAGTATCTCCCGGGGGGCTACGCAGACCCAGTACTTC
>TRBD2|TRBV20-1|many|TRBJ2-3|15
CSALGTSGSTDTQYF
TGCAGTGCTCTCGGGACTAGCGGGAGTACAGATACGCAGTATTTT
>NA|TRBV10-3|many|TRBJ2-4|17
CAISESMLGVVKNIQYF
TGTGCCATCAGTGAGTCGATGTTAGGGGTAGTCAAAAACATTCAGTACTTC
>NA|TRBV5-1|many|TRBJ2-3|14
CASADASSTDTQYF
TGCGCCAGCGCGGACGCCTCTAGCACAGATACGCAGTATTTT
>TRBD2|TRBV25-1|many|TRBJ2-2|14
CASGLAGITGELFF
TGTGCCAGCGGACTAGCGGGAATCACCGGGGAGCTGTTTTTT
>NA|TRBV29-1|many|TRBJ2-4|12
CSVGGGLELQYF
TGCAGCGTTGGCGGAGGGTTAGAACTTCAGTACTTC
>NA|TRBV13|many|TRBJ1-5|15
CASSKRGISNQPQHF
TGTGCCAGCAGCAAGCGGGGAATTAGCAATCAGCCCCAGCATTTT
>TRBD1|TRBV19|NA|TRBJ2-1|15
CSSSWDRGPYNEQFF
TGTTCCAGTAGTTGGGACAGGGGACCTTACAATGAGCAGTTCTTC
>NA|TRBV29-1|many|TRBJ2-7|11
CSVELAYEQYF
TGCAGCGTTGAACTAGCCTACGAGCAGTACTTC
>NA|TRBV12-3/TRBV12-4|NA|TRBJ1-2|15
CASSLGVGGAIGYTF
TGTGCCAGCAGTTTAGGGGTGGGGGGGGCGATTGGCTACACCTTC
>NA|TRBV20-1|many|TRBJ1-5|11
CSASAGQPQHF
TGCAGTGCTAGTGCGGGTCAGCCCCAGCATTTT
>NA|TRBV5-5|many|TRBJ1-2|14
CASSLEFTGLGYTF
TGTGCCAGCAGCTTGGAGTTTACAGGGCTTGGCTACACCTTC
>NA|TRBV7-9|many|TRBJ1-6|13
CASSTQVGSPLHF
TGTGCCAGCAGCACACAGGTCGGGTCACCCCTCCACTTT
>TRBD1|TRBV7-9|NA|TRBJ1-6|15
CASTVTGDGNSPLHF
TGTGCCAGCACCGTGACAGGGGACGGTAATTCACCCCTCCACTTT
>NA|TRBV3-1|many|TRBJ1-1|17
CASSQSGRGTGNTEAFF
TGTGCCAGCAGCCAAAGTGGGCGGGGCACGGGGAACACTGAAGCTTTCTTT
>NA|TRBV5-1|once|TRBJ1-6|14
CASLSRTTNSPLHF
TGCGCCAGCTTGTCTCGGACTACCAATTCACCCCTCCACTTT
>NA|TRBV19|NA|TRBJ1-1|14
CASSINTADTEAFF
TGTGCCAGTAGTATCAACACCGCCGACACTGAAGCTTTCTTT
>NA|TRBV5-1|few|TRBJ1-2|13
CASSPTANYGYTF
TGCGCCAGCAGCCCCACTGCTAACTATGGCTACACCTTC
>NA|TRBV19|NA|TRBJ1-6|14
CASSIEGISEPLHF
TGTGCCAGTAGTATTGAAGGGATCTCCGAGCCCCTCCACTTT
>NA|TRBV2|NA|TRBJ1-6|16
CASRANRDSYNSPLHF
TGTGCCAGCAGAGCCAATCGGGACTCATATAATTCACCCCTCCACTTT
>NA|TRBV7-8|many|TRBJ1-1|13
CASSLEWVTEAFF
TGTGCCAGCAGCTTAGAGTGGGTTACTGAAGCTTTCTTT
>NA|TRBV5-1|few|TRBJ2-5|14
CASSLSRAEETQYF
TGCGCCAGCAGCTTGAGCCGGGCCGAGGAGACCCAGTACTTC
>TRBD2|TRBV29-1|many|TRBJ2-1|14
CSAPLAGEYNEQFF
TGCAGCGCTCCACTAGCGGGCGAGTACAATGAGCAGTTCTTC
>TRBD1|TRBV10-1|many|TRBJ2-7|16
CASSGNPTGGKYEQYF
TGCGCCAGCAGCGGGAACCCGACAGGGGGCAAGTACGAGCAGTACTTC
>NA|TRBV7-2|few|TRBJ1-1|13
CASSLQGVGEAFF
TGTGCCAGCAGCTTGCAGGGAGTAGGTGAAGCTTTCTTT
>TRBD1|TRBV6-1|many|TRBJ2-1|13
CASRQGVGNEQFF
TGTGCCAGCAGACAGGGGGTGGGTAATGAGCAGTTCTTC
>TRBD2|TRBV24-1|many|TRBJ2-3|19
CATSDYPGRVPTSTDTQYF
TGTGCCACCAGTGATTACCCAGGGAGGGTCCCAACTAGCACAGATACGCAGTATTTT
>NA|TRBV5-1|many|TRBJ2-7|13
CASSEGDPYEQYF
TGCGCCAGCAGCGAGGGGGACCCCTACGAGCAGTACTTC
>NA|TRBV20-1|many|TRBJ2-5|12
CSARRRGETQYF
TGCAGTGCTAGAAGGCGGGGTGAAACCCAGTACTTC
>TRBD1|TRBV3-1|few|TRBJ1-3|17
CASSPGQGAISGNTIYF
TGTGCCAGCAGCCCCGGACAGGGGGCTATCTCTGGAAACACCATATATTTT
>TRBD1|TRBV7-9|NA|TRBJ1-4|13
CASSGQGNEKLFF
TGTGCCAGCAGCGGACAGGGTAATGAAAAACTGTTTTTT
>TRBD1|TRBV29-1|many|TRBJ1-1|12
CSSRTGNTEAFF
TGCAGCTCAAGGACAGGGAACACTGAAGCTTTCTTT
>TRBD2|TRBV6-5|few|TRBJ2-7|18
CASSYRFTSGGNPYEQYF
TGTGCCAGCAGTTACAGGTTTACTAGCGGGGGCAACCCCTACGAGCAGTACTTC
>NA|TRBV14|many|TRBJ2-7|14
CASSSGLSPYEQYF
TGTGCCAGCAGTTCGGGGCTTTCTCCTTACGAGCAGTACTTC
>NA|TRBV27|many|TRBJ2-6|14
CASTHRAGANVLTF
TGTGCCAGCACCCACCGGGCTGGGGCCAACGTCCTGACTTTC
>TRBD1|TRBV2|few|TRBJ1-5|16
CASRGSGGFGNQPQHF
TGTGCCAGCAGGGGATCAGGGGGCTTTGGCAATCAGCCCCAGCATTTT
>NA|TRBV29-1|many|TRBJ1-1|12
CSVGGTGTEAFF
TGCAGCGTTGGAGGAACAGGGACTGAAGCTTTCTTT
>NA|TRBV20-1|many|TRBJ2-3|14
CSARHITLTDTQYF
TGCAGTGCTAGGCACATCACGTTGACAGATACGCAGTATTTT
>NA|TRBV7-9|many|TRBJ2-1|12
CASSWTAPTWFF
TGTGCCAGCAGTTGGACAGCCCCGACGTGGTTCTTC
>NA|TRBV30|NA|TRBJ1-1|12
CAWDQGGTEAFF
TGTGCCTGGGACCAGGGAGGCACTGAAGCTTTCTTT
>NA|TRBV30|many|TRBJ2-1|15
CAWSVKRQLYNEQFF
TGTGCCTGGAGTGTAAAGAGACAGCTTTACAATGAGCAGTTCTTC
>TRBD2|TRBV5-1|few|TRBJ2-1|14
CASALAGVNNEQFF
TGCGCCAGTGCACTAGCGGGAGTCAACAATGAGCAGTTCTTC
>NA|TRBV20-1|many|TRBJ1-1|13
CSARTLARTEAFF
TGCAGTGCTAGAACATTGGCGCGGACTGAAGCTTTCTTT
>NA|TRBV10-2|many|TRBJ1-5|17
CASSDQEGKFSNQPQHF
TGCGCCAGCAGTGACCAAGAGGGAAAATTTAGCAATCAGCCCCAGCATTTT
>TRBD1|TRBV28|many|TRBJ2-4|14
CASSPTGGENIQYF
TGTGCCAGCAGCCCGACAGGGGGGGAAAACATTCAGTACTTC
>NA|TRBV13|many|TRBJ2-7|15
CASSLTGDYSYEQYF
TGTGCCAGCAGCTTAACAGGGGACTATTCCTACGAGCAGTACTTC
>NA|TRBV7-9|few|TRBJ2-5|12
CASSPTSETQYF
TGTGCCAGCAGCCCAACCTCGGAGACCCAGTACTTC
>NA|TRBV7-9|many|TRBJ2-7|12
CASSLRADEQYF
TGTGCCAGCAGCTTAAGGGCGGACGAGCAGTACTTC
>TRBD2|TRBV30|NA|TRBJ2-1|17
CAWSGGRTSGGRNEQFF
TGTGCCTGGAGTGGAGGTAGGACTAGCGGGGGGCGAAATGAGCAGTTCTTC
>NA|TRBV18|many|TRBJ2-7|15
CASSPFPAGGYEQYF
TGTGCCAGCTCACCATTTCCGGCCGGGGGCTACGAGCAGTACTTC
>NA|TRBV20-1|NA|TRBJ1-2|12
CSARERPHGYIF
TGCAGTGCTAGAGAACGCCCCCATGGCTACATCTTC
>NA|TRBV14|few|TRBJ1-4|16
CASSEHGGPNSEKLFF
TGTGCCAGCAGCGAACACGGAGGGCCAAATTCCGAAAAACTGTTTTTT
>NA|TRBV12-3/TRBV12-4|few|TRBJ2-7|14
CASSPEGVSYEQYF
TGTGCCAGCAGCCCCGAGGGCGTCTCCTACGAGCAGTACTTC
>NA|TRBV28|medium-sized|TRBJ1-5|15
CASSLYRRTHQPQHF
TGTGCCAGCAGTTTGTATCGGAGGACCCATCAGCCCCAGCATTTT
>TRBD2|TRBV5-1|NA|TRBJ2-3|17
CASSFIPFAGGTDTQYF
TGCGCCAGCAGCTTCATACCCTTCGCGGGAGGAACAGATACGCAGTATTTT
>NA|TRBV7-9|NA|TRBJ1-3|16
CASSLFRLTSGNTIYF
TGTGCCAGCAGCTTATTCCGTCTTACCTCTGGAAACACCATATATTTT